Listed here are 26 T cell receptor beta chains from one sample, sequenced in a study of T-cell reconstitution after alpha-beta-depleted transplantation in children. Construction of the TCRbeta library involved unique molecular identifiers. Via MiXCR, TCRdb re-called the PCR reads, giving one row per CDR3 protein. The sample lists hundreds of thousands of distinct CDR3 sequences; roughly 17% were seen once. Sequences were derived from PBMCs from the stem cell graft donor, sampled from the stem cell graft. These receptors were taken from a human donor who donated a stem cell graft to a child with acute myeloid leukemia.

The V and J genes are TRBV7-2 and TRBJ1-4; D gene unclear. Germline lookup yields CDR1 SGHTA and CDR2 FQGNSA. There are 13 residues in the CDR3. Trimming removed 2 bases at V and 5 bases at J, with 6 bases between. CDR3 nucleotide sequence: TGTGCCAGCAGCTTAACAGCAAATGAAAAACTGTTTTTT. It encodes CASSLTANEKLFF.

This clonotype was recorded a few times. This rearrangement joins TRBV7-6 to TRBJ2-1, with no clear D. Trimming took off 1 base at V and 2 bases at J, with 6 bases between the two ends. CDR3 length equals 14 residues. CDR1 SGHVS and CDR2 FNYEAQ come from the germline V gene. The CDR3 coding sequence is TGTGCCAGCAGCTTAGTTAGCCCCTACAATGAGCAGTTCTTC. Protein: CASSLVSPYNEQFF.

The rearrangement joins TRBV7-8 to TRBJ2-1, with D perhaps TRBD1 or TRBD2 (5 bases each). From germline, CDR1 is SGHVS and CDR2 FQNEAQ. V lost 5 bases and J 9 bases, leaving 20 bases between the germline ends. The CDR3 has 15 residues. The CDR3 spells CASSLFGGTPIEQFF. CDR3 bases: TGTGCCAGCAGCCTATTTGGGGGTACCCCTATTGAGCAGTTCTTC.

This clonotype was detected ten times or more. The V gene is TRBV20-1, the J gene TRBJ1-4, with a weak D call TRBD1 (5 bases). CDR1 and CDR2 from the germline V gene are DFQATT and SNEGSKA (reference sequence). The CDR3 spans 15 residues. The germline V and J ends were trimmed by 0 bases and 8 bases, with 16 bases remaining between them. The CDR3 sequence: CSARDSGLGDEKLFF. The CDR3 nucleotides are TGCAGTGCTAGAGATTCGGGCTTAGGGGACGAAAAACTGTTTTTT.

The J gene is TRBJ1-1, the V gene TRBV5-6, with unresolved D. Germline V gene lookup returns CDR1 SGHDT and CDR2 YYEEEE. The V end was cut by 5 bases, the J end by 0 bases, with 8 bases between. The CDR3 is 13 amino acids. CDR3 DNA sequence: TGTGCCAGCAGTACGCCGATGAACACTGAAGCTTTCTTT. This encodes CASSTPMNTEAFF.

Worth noting for this clonotype: Given a much more abundant clone one base away, this may be a read error. As the CDR3 is not closed by the conserved phenylalanine or tryptophan, this likely results from a read error. The rearrangement joins TRBV20-1 to TRBJ2-1; TRBD1 or TRBD2 may be the D gene (5 bases each). V shed 5 bases and J shed 1 base, with 12 bases lying between them. Germline V lookup: CDR1 DFQATT, CDR2 SNEGSKA (reference sequence). CDR3 length: 14 residues. As DNA, the CDR3 is TGCAGTGCTGGGGGTGTTTCTTCCTACAATGAGCAGTTCCTC. Its protein product is CSAGGVSSYNEQFL.

In its sample, this clonotype was seen many times. The genes are TRBV20-1 and TRBJ2-7, with 7 bases aligning to TRBD1. The CDR3 is 13 residues long. Per germline, CDR1 DFQATT and CDR2 SNEGSKA (reference sequence). After removal of 6 bases from V and 2 bases from J, the junction contained 7 bases not matched to a gene. The CDR3 is CSAFGTATYEQYF. The CDR3, as DNA: TGCAGTGCGTTCGGGACAGCAACCTACGAGCAGTACTTC.

This clonotype was counted many times. The chain has TRBV24-1 and TRBJ2-1; 8 bases align to TRBD1. The germline CDR1 and CDR2 sequences are KGHDR and SFDVKD. The J segment lost 12 bases and the V segment lost 4 bases, leaving 16 bases of the junction unmatched. CDR3 length equals 16 residues. The CDR3 region has the DNA TGTGCCACCAGTGACCCCGGGACAGGAGTAGGGGGTGGGCAGTTCTTC. Translation: CATSDPGTGVGGGQFF.

In this sample, this clonotype turned up many times. This chain links TRBV7-2 with TRBJ2-3; TRBD2 matches at 14 bases. CDR3 length: 14 residues. Per germline, CDR1 SGHTA and CDR2 FQGNSA. V lost 4 bases, J lost 8 bases, and 2 bases stayed unmatched. CDR3 residues: CASSYGLAGGTQYF. The CDR3 coding sequence is TGTGCCAGCAGCTACGGACTAGCGGGGGGTACGCAGTATTTT.

In its sample, this clonotype was seen many times. The genes are TRBV12-3 or TRBV12-4 and TRBJ1-5, with D uncertain. V was cut by 3 bases and J by 14 bases, with 11 bases left in between. The length of the CDR3 is 11 residues. CDR3 DNA sequence: TGTGCCAGCAGTTTCGGCAGGAACAAGCATTTT. Its protein product is CASSFGRNKHF.

V usage is TRBV3-1 and J usage is TRBJ2-5, with 11 nucleotides matching TRBD1. Germline V gene lookup returns CDR1 LGHDT and CDR2 YNNKEL (reference sequence). The CDR3 extends over 13 amino acids. J was trimmed by 11 bases and V by 6 bases; bases with no gene match: 8. CDR3 in amino acids: CASSPMDRGPQYF. CDR3 nucleotides: TGTGCCAGCAGTCCCATGGACAGGGGGCCTCAGTACTTC.

This clonotype was seen a handful of times. The rearrangement uses TRBV4-1 and TRBJ2-1; 7 bases are shared with TRBD2. The CDR3 has 15 amino acids. Germline CDR1 MGHRA, CDR2 YSYEKL. With V trimmed by 5 bases and J by 6 bases, 10 bases remained unmatched. CDR3 region: CASSIMASGTNEQFF. In DNA form, the CDR3 reads TGCGCCAGCAGCATCATGGCTAGCGGAACCAATGAGCAGTTCTTC.

The V gene is TRBV7-9, the J gene TRBJ1-1, with D hard to call. Trimming removed 5 bases at V and 11 bases at J, with 12 bases between. Germline CDR1 is SEHNR and CDR2 is FQNEAQ (reference sequence). CDR3 size: 11 residues. The DNA for the CDR3 is TGTGCCAGCAGCCCGGGAAGTGGGGCTTTCTTT. Encoded protein: CASSPGSGAFF.

This clonotype has at least ten counts. The rearrangement uses TRBV25-1 and TRBJ2-5; 8 bases align to TRBD2. J lost 4 bases, V lost 8 bases, and 0 bases had no gene match. This CDR3 region has 11 residues. The germline V gene has CDR1 MGHDK and CDR2 SYGVNS. The CDR3 coding sequence is TGTGCCAGCGCGGGGGGAGAGACCCAGTACTTC. Its protein is CASAGGETQYF.

This clonotype was counted ten times or more. As DNA, the CDR3 is TGCAGCGTTGAAGATTGGGGGCTAGCGGGGGGCGTTAGTCCCCAGTACTTC. It is translated as CSVEDWGLAGGVSPQYF. The V gene is TRBV29-1, the J gene TRBJ2-5, with 11 nucleotides matching TRBD2. CDR3 size: 17 residues. The trim removed 0 bases at V and 9 bases at J, leaving 15 bases unmatched. The germline V gene has CDR1 SQVTM and CDR2 ANQGSEA.

This clonotype occurred many times. The genes are TRBV20-1 and TRBJ2-5; the D gene is possibly TRBD2 (7 bases). CDR1 is DFQATT and CDR2 is SNEGSKA in the germline V gene (reference sequence). Between the trimmed V and J ends, which lost 7 bases and 3 bases, there was a span of 12 bases. This CDR3 has 12 residues. CDR3 DNA: TGCAGTGGGCGAGGGGGGGAAGAGACCCAGTACTTC. This codes for CSGRGGEETQYF.

This clonotype was counted many times. The genes are TRBV20-1 and TRBJ2-7; no clear D gene. The length of the CDR3 is 12 residues. In germline, CDR1 is DFQATT, CDR2 SNEGSKA (reference sequence). V was shortened by 0 bases and J by 3 bases, with 6 bases between the two germline ends. The CDR3 nucleotides read TGCAGTGCTAGAGAGGACGGCTACGAGCAGTACGTC. Translation gives CSAREDGYEQYV.

This clonotype occurred many times. The V call is TRBV7-6, the J call TRBJ1-1; D unclear. The germline CDR1 and CDR2 sequences are SGHVS and FNYEAQ. Trimming left V 1 base short and J 3 bases short, with 6 bases between. The CDR3 spans 13 residues. For the CDR3, the DNA is TGTGCCAGCAGCTTAGAGGCAGACACTGAAGCTTTCTTT. This gives the protein CASSLEADTEAFF. Drawing the rest from reference TRBV7-6 and TRBJ1-1, the complete variable domain is GAGVSQSPRYKVTKRGQDVALRCDPISGHVSLYWYRQALGQGPEFLTYFNYEAQQDKSGLPNDRFSAERPEGSISTLTIQRTEQRDSAMYRCASSLEADTEAFFGQGTRLTVV.

V gene TRBV4-1 combines with J gene TRBJ1-3, with D tentatively TRBD1 (6 bases). The CDR3 sequence is 19 residues long. CDR1 MGHRA and CDR2 YSYEKL come from the germline V gene. V lost 2 bases, J lost 6 bases, and 26 bases lay in between. As DNA, the CDR3 is TGCGCCAGCAGCCAAAGAGGGGGGGAACCGGGCGATAGCCCAAACACCATATATTTT. Residues: CASSQRGGEPGDSPNTIYF.

This clonotype appeared many times. The V gene is TRBV12-3 or TRBV12-4, the J gene TRBJ2-1; 7 nucleotides align to TRBD1. With 5 bases clipped from V and 9 bases from J, the junction kept 10 bases outside the gene matches. The CDR3 is 14 residues long. The CDR3 DNA is TGTGCCAGCAGTCAACAGGGGATTAGAAGTGAGCAGTTCTTC. Protein product: CASSQQGIRSEQFF.

The V and J genes are TRBV27 and TRBJ2-1; D call uncertain. The V end was cut by 4 bases, the J end by 0 bases, with 13 bases between. Germline-derived CDR1 and CDR2 are MNHEY and SMNVEV (reference sequence). The CDR3 runs 16 residues. CDR3: CASSSPSATSYNEQFF. The CDR3 DNA reads as TGTGCCAGCAGTTCCCCCTCTGCGACCTCCTACAATGAGCAGTTCTTC.

The chain joins TRBV7-3 to TRBJ2-7; perhaps D is TRBD1 or TRBD2 (5 bases each). This CDR3 has 13 amino acids. Per germline, CDR1 SGHTA and CDR2 FQGTGA. V was pared by 3 bases and J by 7 bases, with 13 bases between. The CDR3 bases are TGTGCCAGCAGCTTGGGGGTGCGTGGGGAGCAGTACTTC. It codes for CASSLGVRGEQYF.

The chain couples TRBV6-1 to TRBJ1-5, with a possible D match to TRBD1 (6 bases). The CDR3 is made up of 14 amino acids. The V and J ends lost 7 bases and 7 bases respectively, with 17 bases between them. Germline V lookup: CDR1 MNHNS, CDR2 SASEGT. CDR3 protein: CASNDNRVGQPQHF. The CDR3 bases are TGTGCCAGCAACGACAACAGGGTCGGGCAGCCCCAGCATTTT.

This chain joins TRBV2 and TRBJ2-5; 9 nucleotides align to TRBD2. The germline gives CDR1 SNHLY, CDR2 FYNNEI. This CDR3 has 13 amino acids. V lost 8 bases to trimming and J lost 5 bases; unmatched junction nucleotides: 6. CDR3 bases: TGTGCCAGCGCCCTAGCGGGGTTGGAGACCCAGTACTTC. It encodes CASALAGLETQYF. Drawing the rest from reference TRBV2 and TRBJ2-5, the complete variable domain is EPEVTQTPSHQVTQMGQEVILRCVPISNHLYFYWYRQILGQKVEFLVSFYNNEISEKSEIFDDQFSVERPDGSNFTLKIRSTKLEDSAMYFCASALAGLETQYFGPGTRLLVL.

The chain uses TRBV7-2 and TRBJ2-7; maybe TRBD1 (6 bases). Trimming shortened V by 7 bases and J by 4 bases, and 14 bases separated the two germline ends. The CDR3 loop spans 13 amino acids. Germline assignment: CDR1 SGHTA and CDR2 FQGNSA. CDR3 region: CASTRQAPYEQYF. In nucleotides, the CDR3 is TGTGCCAGCACCCGACAGGCTCCTTACGAGCAGTACTTC.

This clonotype has only a few counts. The rearrangement joins TRBV6-9 to TRBJ2-1; 9 nucleotides line up with TRBD2. Germline assignment: CDR1 MNHGY and CDR2 SVAAGI. Trimming took 2 bases from V and 5 from J; bases not matched to a gene: 13. The CDR3 runs to 18 residues. The CDR3 spells CASSYAPSLAGPHNEQFF. CDR3 sequence (DNA): TGTGCCAGCAGTTATGCTCCCTCTCTAGCGGGGCCTCACAATGAGCAGTTCTTC.